This T cell receptor (beta chain) was recovered during a study of cytomegalovirus exposure and HLA in healthy donors. General study points: According to a subsequent analysis, TCR clusters from the first cohort were inclined to appear together in the roughly 120 validation repertoires.

About this clone: Its antigen remains unknown.

The V and J ends lost 3 bases and 6 bases, in that order; junction bases with no gene match: 5. Germline V gives CDR1 LNHNV, CDR2 YYDKDF (reference sequence). CDR3 length equals 14 residues. Here immunoSEQ multiplex PCR was the method, and the copy in TCRdb shows in-frame clones only, minus some. The profile shows about 150,000 clones, roughly 86% of them singletons. The genes are TRBV15 and TRBJ1-5, with 7 bases aligning to TRBD1. This clonotype was sampled from a human donor in good health. Sequences were obtained from PBMCs. CDR3 sequence reads: CATSSPTGIQPQHF. CDR3 sequence (DNA): TGTGCCACCAGCAGCCCGACAGGGATTCAGCCCCAGCATTTT.